The sequence of this TCR beta chain was determined in a study of spatial heterogeneity in lung cancer. Study at large: Fewer alpha-chain than beta-chain sequences were consistently detected. Raw-read counts averaged over ten per unique TCR and UMI combination.

Indicated time point: sample taken at primary tumor resection. The sequenced material consisted of unsorted whole RNA from tumor, nontumor lung or frozen PBMC. A total of some 70 untreated early-stage non-small cell lung cancer patients served as donors. TCRdb processed the 5' RACE reads anew with MiXCR; each CDR3 protein has one entry. There are tens of thousands of distinct CDR3 sequences in the sample; roughly 13% occur only once, and 56% lies in the top ten. The table lists this clonotype with a few counts. Trimming stripped 3 bases from V and 0 bases from J, with 12 bases between. The CDR3 totals 17 residues.

The sequencing used PBMCs, collected at surgery. The V gene is TRBV12-3 or TRBV12-4, the J gene TRBJ2-6; D gene unclear. The receptor's source is a male donor with early-stage non-small cell lung cancer. CDR3 nucleotides: TGTGCCAGCAGTTTGGGCAGCCTAATCTCTGGGGCCAACGTCCTGACTTTC. Its translation is CASSLGSLISGANVLTF.